This TCR beta chain was retrieved from a study of lymphopenia after photon versus proton radiotherapy. General study findings and limits: Oligoclonal CD8+ Temra expansion after nadir drove photon patients' diversity drop. A bigger post-nadir fall in TCR diversity correlated inversely with survival time in deceased patients. Photon-treated patients lost naive T cells and TCR diversity; proton-treated stayed stable. Only patients who died were analyzed for survival; proton advantage is unproven.

Comment on this clone: Its antigen is undetermined.

Produced via immunoSEQ multiplex PCR; TCRdb's table is partial and in-frame only. The sample yields about 18,000 clones, more than 90% seen once. The V and J ends lost 3 bases and 1 base, in that order; junction bases with no gene match: 3. This CDR3 is 15 amino acids long. Per the germline V gene, CDR1 is MNHEY and CDR2 is SMNVEV (reference sequence). This receptor was obtained from a woman aged 40 to 49 with cholangiocarcinoma. The sample here was peripheral blood, taken from a patient treated with photon-based radiotherapy. The chain has TRBV27 and TRBJ2-1; 7 bases map to TRBD1. CDR3 in amino acids: CASSLRGPSYNEQFF. DNA for the CDR3: TGTGCCAGCAGTTTGAGGGGGCCATCCTACAATGAGCAGTTCTTC.